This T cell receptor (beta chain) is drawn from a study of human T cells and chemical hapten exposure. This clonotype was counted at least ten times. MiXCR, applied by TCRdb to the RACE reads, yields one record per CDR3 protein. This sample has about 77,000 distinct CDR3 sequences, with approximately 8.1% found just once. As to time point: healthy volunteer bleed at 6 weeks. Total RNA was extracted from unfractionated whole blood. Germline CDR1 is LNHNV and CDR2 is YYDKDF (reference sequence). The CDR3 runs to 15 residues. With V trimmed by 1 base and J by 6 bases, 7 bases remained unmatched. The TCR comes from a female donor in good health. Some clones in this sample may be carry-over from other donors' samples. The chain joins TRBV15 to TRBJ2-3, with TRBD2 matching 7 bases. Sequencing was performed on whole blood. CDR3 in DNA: TGTGCCACCAGCAGAGCAGGACTAGTTCGGGATACGCAGTATTTT. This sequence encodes CATSRAGLVRDTQYF. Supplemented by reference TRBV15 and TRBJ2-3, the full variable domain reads DAMVIQNPRYQVTQFGKPVTLSCSQTLNHNVMYWYQQKSSQAPKLLFHYYDKDFNNEADTPDNFQSRRPNTSFCFLDIRSPGLGDTAMYLCATSRAGLVRDTQYFGPGTRLTVL.